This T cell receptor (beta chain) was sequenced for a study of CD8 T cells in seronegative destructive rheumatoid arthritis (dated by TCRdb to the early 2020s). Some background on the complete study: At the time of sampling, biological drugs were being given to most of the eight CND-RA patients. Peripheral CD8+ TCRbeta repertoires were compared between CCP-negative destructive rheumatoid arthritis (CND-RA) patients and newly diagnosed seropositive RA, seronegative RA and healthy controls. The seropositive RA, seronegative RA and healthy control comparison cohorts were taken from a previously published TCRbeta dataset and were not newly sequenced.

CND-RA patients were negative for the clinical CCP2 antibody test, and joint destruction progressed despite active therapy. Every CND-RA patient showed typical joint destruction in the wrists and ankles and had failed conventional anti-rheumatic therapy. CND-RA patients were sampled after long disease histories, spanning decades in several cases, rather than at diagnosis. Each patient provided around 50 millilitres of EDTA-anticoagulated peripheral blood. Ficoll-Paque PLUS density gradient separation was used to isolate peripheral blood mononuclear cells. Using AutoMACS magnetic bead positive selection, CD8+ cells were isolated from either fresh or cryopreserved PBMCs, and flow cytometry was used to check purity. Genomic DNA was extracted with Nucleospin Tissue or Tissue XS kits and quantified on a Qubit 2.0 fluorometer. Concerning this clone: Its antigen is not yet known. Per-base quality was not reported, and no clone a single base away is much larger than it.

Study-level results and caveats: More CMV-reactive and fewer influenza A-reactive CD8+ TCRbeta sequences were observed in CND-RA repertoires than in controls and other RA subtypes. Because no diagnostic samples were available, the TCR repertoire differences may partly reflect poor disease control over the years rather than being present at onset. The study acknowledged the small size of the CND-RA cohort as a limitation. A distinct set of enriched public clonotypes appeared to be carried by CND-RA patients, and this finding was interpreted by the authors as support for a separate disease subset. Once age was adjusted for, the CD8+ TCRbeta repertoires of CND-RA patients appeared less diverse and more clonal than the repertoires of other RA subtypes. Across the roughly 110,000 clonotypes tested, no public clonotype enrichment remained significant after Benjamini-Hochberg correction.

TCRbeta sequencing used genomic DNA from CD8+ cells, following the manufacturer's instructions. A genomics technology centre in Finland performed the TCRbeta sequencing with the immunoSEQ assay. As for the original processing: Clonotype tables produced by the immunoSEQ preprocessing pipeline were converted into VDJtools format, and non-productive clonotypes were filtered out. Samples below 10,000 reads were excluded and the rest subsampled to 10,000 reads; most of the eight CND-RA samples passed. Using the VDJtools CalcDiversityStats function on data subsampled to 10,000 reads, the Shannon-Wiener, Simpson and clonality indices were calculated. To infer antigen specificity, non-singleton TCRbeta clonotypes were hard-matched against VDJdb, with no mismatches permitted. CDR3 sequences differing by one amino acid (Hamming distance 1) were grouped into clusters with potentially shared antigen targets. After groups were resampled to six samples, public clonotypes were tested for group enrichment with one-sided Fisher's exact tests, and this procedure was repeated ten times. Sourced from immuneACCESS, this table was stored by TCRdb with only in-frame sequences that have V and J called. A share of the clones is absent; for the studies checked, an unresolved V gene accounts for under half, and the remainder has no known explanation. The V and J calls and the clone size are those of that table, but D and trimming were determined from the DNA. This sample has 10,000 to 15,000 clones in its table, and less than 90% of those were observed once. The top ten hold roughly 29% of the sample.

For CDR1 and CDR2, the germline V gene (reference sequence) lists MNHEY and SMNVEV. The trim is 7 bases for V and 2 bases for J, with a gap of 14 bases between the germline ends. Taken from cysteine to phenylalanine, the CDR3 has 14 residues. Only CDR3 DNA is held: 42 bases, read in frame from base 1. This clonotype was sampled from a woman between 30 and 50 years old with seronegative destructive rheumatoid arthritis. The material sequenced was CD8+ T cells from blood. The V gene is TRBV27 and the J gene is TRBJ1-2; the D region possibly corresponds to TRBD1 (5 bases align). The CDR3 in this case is CASTALGGNYGYTF. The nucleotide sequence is TGTGCCAGCACCGCCCTCGGGGGAAACTATGGCTACACCTTC.